A single sample is the source of the 24 T cell receptor beta chains below, sequenced in a study of cytomegalovirus exposure and HLA in healthy donors. PCR primers comprised 60 Vbeta and 13 Jbeta primers. Clones were sequenced by immunoSEQ multiplex PCR, and TCRdb holds only the in-frame ones, with some missing. The sample includes just over 150,000 clones, roughly 84% of them seen just once. The sequencing sample was made of PBMCs. Receptors were obtained from a young man in good health and CMV-seronegative.

The gene calls are TRBV7-9 and TRBJ2-5, with D uncertain. Germline V gene sequence: CDR1 SEHNR, CDR2 FQNEAQ (reference sequence). This CDR3 has 16 residues. V lost 2 bases, J lost 5 bases, and 18 bases lay in between. CDR3 protein: CASSLSWAGDRETQYF. The CDR3 nucleotides read TGTGCCAGCAGCTTATCCTGGGCAGGCGATAGGGAGACCCAGTACTTC.

This rearrangement joins TRBV7-2 to TRBJ2-2; TRBD1 agrees at 8 bases. The trim removed 5 bases at V and 12 bases at J, leaving 5 bases unmatched. This CDR3 spans 12 amino acids. The germline gives CDR1 SGHTA, CDR2 FQGNSA. The CDR3 region is CASSTRTGKLFF. CDR3 DNA: TGTGCCAGCAGCACTCGGACAGGGAAGCTGTTTTTT.

This clone was seen more than once but under ten times. The CDR3 loop is CASTPGLAGGGSYNEQFF. The CDR3 nucleotides read TGCGCCAGCACTCCGGGACTAGCGGGAGGGGGCTCCTACAATGAGCAGTTCTTC. The rearrangement uses TRBV10-1 and TRBJ2-1; the match to TRBD2 covers 16 bases. This CDR3 has 18 amino acids. Per germline, CDR1 WNHNN and CDR2 SYGVQD (reference sequence). The ends lost 7 bases at V and 0 bases at J; junction bases unmatched: 6.

The V and J genes are TRBV6-6 and TRBJ1-1; 7 nucleotides match TRBD1. The V segment lost 4 bases and the J segment 2 bases; nucleotides outside the gene matches: 7. The germline V gene encodes CDR1 MNHNY and CDR2 SVGAGI (reference sequence). CDR3 size: 15 residues. The CDR3 is CASSSKTGYNTEAFF. In DNA, the CDR3 is TGTGCCAGCAGTTCGAAGACAGGGTATAACACTGAAGCTTTCTTT.

In nucleotides, the CDR3 is TGTGCCAGCAGCACCCTTTACAGGGAGAACACCGGGGAGCTGTTTTTT. Amino acid sequence: CASSTLYRENTGELFF. The rearrangement links TRBV5-4 to TRBJ2-2; a weak D match, TRBD1 (6 bases). The CDR3 is 16 residues long. Germline V gene sequence: CDR1 SGHNT, CDR2 YYREEE (reference sequence). The V end was cut by 4 bases, the J end by 1 base, with 14 bases between.

The CDR3 DNA is TGTGCCAGCAGCCGGATTAGCGGGGGGGTCACAGATACGCAGTATTTT. Translating gives CASSRISGGVTDTQYF. The chain recombines TRBV7-9 with TRBJ2-3, with 11 bases fitting TRBD2. V lost 5 bases to trimming and J lost 2 bases; unmatched junction nucleotides: 6. Germline CDR1 is SEHNR and CDR2 is FQNEAQ (reference sequence). The CDR3 is made up of 16 amino acids.

The chain has TRBV6-6 and TRBJ2-3; 7 bases match TRBD2. This CDR3 comprises 16 residues. Looked up from germline, CDR1 is MNHNY and CDR2 is SVGAGI (reference sequence). V gave up 5 bases and J gave up 7 bases; unmatched junction bases: 15. CDR3 sequence (DNA): TGTGCCAGCAGTCCTCCCTTGGCGGGAGCTCTAAATACGCAGTATTTT. Its translation is CASSPPLAGALNTQYF.

The chain employs TRBV9 and TRBJ1-6; 9 bases fit TRBD1. Looked up from germline, CDR1 is SGDLS and CDR2 is YYNGEE. V lost 3 bases to trimming and J lost 9 bases; unmatched junction nucleotides: 4. This CDR3 contains 14 residues. In DNA form, the CDR3 reads TGTGCCAGCAGCGAACAGGGGGCAGGTTCACCCCTCCACTTT. Translated: CASSEQGAGSPLHF.

The V and J genes are TRBV28 and TRBJ2-7; D perhaps matches TRBD2 (6 bases). Trimming shortened V by 5 bases and J by 1 base, and 18 bases separated the two germline ends. Germline V gives CDR1 MDHEN, CDR2 SYDVKM. The CDR3 length is 16 residues. The CDR3 spells CASSPRDFLRSYEQYF. The CDR3 nucleotides are TGTGCCAGCAGTCCGAGGGACTTTCTTCGTTCCTACGAGCAGTACTTC.

The table lists this clone with a few counts. This chain connects TRBV12-5 to TRBJ2-2, with D tentatively TRBD1 (5 bases). In germline, CDR1 is LGHNT, CDR2 FRNRAP. Trimming took 3 bases from V and 4 from J, leaving 12 bases between them. The CDR3 has 15 amino acids. The CDR3 is CASGLGRVGTGELFF. CDR3 sequence (DNA): TGTGCTAGTGGTTTAGGCAGGGTGGGCACCGGGGAGCTGTTTTTT. Combining the CDR3 with reference TRBV12-5 and TRBJ2-2 gives the whole variable domain DARVTQTPRHKVTEMGQEVTMRCQPILGHNTVFWYRQTMMQGLELLAYFRNRAPLDDSGMPKDRFSAEMPDATLATLKIQPSEPRDSAVYFCASGLGRVGTGELFFGEGSRLTVL.

The genes are TRBV5-5 and TRBJ2-7, with a possible D match to TRBD2 (5 bases). Germline CDR1 reads SGHKS; CDR2 reads YYEKEE (reference sequence). V lost 3 bases and J lost 3, with 7 bases in between. This CDR3 contains 12 residues. The DNA of the CDR3 is TGTGCCAGCAGCTCCGAGGGCTACGAGCAGTACTTC. Protein product: CASSSEGYEQYF.

The genes are TRBV5-4 and TRBJ2-1, with 13 bases that match TRBD2. V shed 3 bases, J shed 3 bases, and the junction held 12 bases outside the gene matches. The CDR3 contains 19 residues. Germline values: CDR1 SGHNT, CDR2 YYREEE (reference sequence). DNA of the CDR3: TGTGCCAGCAGCTCACCGGGACTAGCGGGACCGGGTGGCTACAATGAGCAGTTCTTC. Protein: CASSSPGLAGPGGYNEQFF.

This chain uses TRBV27 with TRBJ1-1, with a tentative D call TRBD1 (5 bases). The CDR3 loop spans 15 amino acids. V lost 10 bases and J lost 2, with 20 bases in between. Germline V gene data show CDR1 as MNHEY and CDR2 as SMNVEV (reference sequence). CDR3 bases: TGTGCCATCAGGGCCTCATGGCGGACAAACACTGAAGCTTTCTTT. Residues: CAIRASWRTNTEAFF.

CDR3 coding DNA: TGTGCCAGCAGTTACCGTCGTGCGAGGAACACCGGGGAGCTGTTTTTT. Residues: CASSYRRARNTGELFF. The chain has TRBV6-5 and TRBJ2-2; D unresolved. Trimming cost V 2 bases and J 1 base, with 11 bases left between them. Germline V gene data show CDR1 as MNHEY and CDR2 as SVGAGI. The CDR3 extends over 16 amino acids.

A single count supports this clone. This chain uses TRBV19 with TRBJ2-7; 7 nucleotides align to TRBD1. Germline V CDR1 and CDR2: LNHDA, SQIVND (reference sequence). Unmatched junction bases numbered 5, after V lost 9 bases and J lost 0 bases. The CDR3 is made up of 13 amino acids. In nucleotides, the CDR3 is TGTGCCAGCACACAGGGGCCCTCCTACGAGCAGTACTTC. Its translation is CASTQGPSYEQYF.

The gene calls are TRBV2 and TRBJ1-2; TRBD1 is a possible D gene (5 bases). The germline V gene encodes CDR1 SNHLY and CDR2 FYNNEI. The V end was cut by 1 base, the J end by 4 bases, with 7 bases between. The CDR3 sequence is 13 residues long. The CDR3 loop reads CASSEGQSYGYTF. The CDR3 DNA sequence: TGTGCCAGCAGTGAAGGACAGTCCTATGGCTACACCTTC.

The rearrangement uses TRBV5-1 and TRBJ2-3; 9 positions agree with TRBD1. Looked up from germline, CDR1 is SGHRS and CDR2 is YFSETQ. CDR3 size: 15 residues. J lost 4 bases, V lost 4 bases, and 7 bases had no gene match. CDR3 DNA: TGCGCCAGCAGCGTACCCACAGGGGGCGCAGATACGCAGTATTTT. Translation gives CASSVPTGGADTQYF.

The V call is TRBV7-8, the J call TRBJ1-5, with D hard to call. The V gene's germline CDR1 is SGHVS and CDR2 FQNEAQ. The CDR3 runs to 15 residues. The V end lost 2 bases, the J end lost 0 bases, and 8 bases lay between the germline ends. The CDR3 protein is CASSLRGTSNQPQHF. The CDR3 DNA reads as TGTGCCAGCAGCTTACGGGGAACTAGCAATCAGCCCCAGCATTTT. The full variable domain, completed using reference TRBV7-8 and TRBJ1-5, is GAGVSQSPRYKVAKRGQDVALRCDPISGHVSLFWYQQALGQGPEFLTYFQNEAQLDKSGLPSDRFFAERPEGSVSTLKIQRTQQEDSAVYLCASSLRGTSNQPQHFGDGTRLSIL.

This chain joins TRBV5-1 and TRBJ2-7, with unresolved D. Trimming took 0 bases from V and 3 from J, leaving 13 bases between them. This CDR3 has 15 residues. Germline V gene lookup returns CDR1 SGHRS and CDR2 YFSETQ. CDR3 coding DNA: TGCGCCAGCAGCTTGGAGTCAGGCAGGATCTACGAGCAGTACTTC. Its translation: CASSLESGRIYEQYF.

Points on this clone: This sample also contains other DNA sequences that code for the same CDR3. V is TRBV27 and J is TRBJ2-1; no definite D call. The V gene's germline CDR1 is MNHEY and CDR2 SMNVEV (reference sequence). The V end lost 5 bases, the J end lost 0 bases, and 17 bases lay between the germline ends. This CDR3 region has 17 residues. As DNA, the CDR3 is TGTGCCAGCAGTCCATTCCGAGAAGCGCCCTCCTACAATGAGCAGTTCTTC. Encoded protein: CASSPFREAPSYNEQFF.

V and J are TRBV6-5 and TRBJ2-2; D remains unclear. This CDR3 has 14 residues. CDR1 MNHEY and CDR2 SVGAGI come from the germline V gene. V was clipped by 5 bases and J by 1 base, with 8 bases between them. CDR3 residues: CASSLSGNTGELFF. CDR3 sequence (DNA): TGTGCCAGCAGTCTATCAGGGAACACCGGGGAGCTGTTTTTT.

The J gene is TRBJ2-7, the V gene TRBV27, with a tentative D call TRBD1 (6 bases). The CDR3 loop spans 15 amino acids. In germline, CDR1 is MNHEY, CDR2 SMNVEV (reference sequence). V gave up 6 bases and J gave up 4 bases, with 19 bases separating them. The CDR3 DNA reads TGTGCCAGCAGGTGGGAGTGGGCAGGGGAATACGAGCAGTACTTC. This sequence encodes CASRWEWAGEYEQYF.

The chain combines TRBV18 with TRBJ1-5; maybe TRBD1 (6 bases). V dropped 0 bases and J dropped 4 bases, with 16 bases sitting between them. This CDR3 region has 17 residues. Germline V gene sequence: CDR1 KGHSH, CDR2 LQKENI. CDR3 nucleotide sequence: TGTGCCAGCTCACCACCGCGGGGGGCCGGGGGAAATCAGCCCCAGCATTTT. Translated, it gives CASSPPRGAGGNQPQHF. Complete variable domain (other parts from reference TRBV18 and TRBJ1-5): NAGVMQNPRHLVRRRGQEARLRCSPMKGHSHVYWYRQLPEEGLKFMVYLQKENIIDESGMPKERFSAEFPKEGPSILRIQQVVRGDSAAYFCASSPPRGAGGNQPQHFGDGTRLSIL.

This clone was recorded a few times. The chain recombines TRBV29-1 with TRBJ1-5; 9 bases align to TRBD1. There are 12 residues in the CDR3. Germline V gene sequence: CDR1 SQVTM, CDR2 ANQGSEA. V gave up 4 bases and J gave up 6 bases; unmatched junction bases: 1. CDR3 amino acids: CSVGTGAQPQHF. The CDR3 bases are TGCAGCGTTGGGACAGGGGCTCAGCCCCAGCATTTT.